Following are 14 T cell receptor beta chains from one sample sequenced in a study of OX40 agonist ivuxolimab in advanced cancers. The table came from immunoSEQ multiplex PCR; TCRdb's copy has only in-frame clones and leaves some out. The sample shows some 76,000 clones, over 75% of them seen only once. Sample: CD4+ or CD8+ T cells sorted from blood, taken in a trial of the OX40 agonist ivuxolimab. The origin of the receptors is an adult with an advanced solid tumor such as melanoma, head and neck, liver or kidney cancer.

J is TRBJ1-5 and V is TRBV6-5, with unresolved D. CDR3 length equals 12 residues. Germline assignment: CDR1 MNHEY and CDR2 SVGAGI. Trimming removed 6 bases from V and 4 bases from J, with 7 bases in between. The CDR3 DNA is TGTGCCAGCAGCCCACGGAATCAGCCCCAGCATTTT. It yields the protein CASSPRNQPQHF.

The chain links TRBV9 to TRBJ1-1, with no clear D. The V gene lost 4 bases and the J gene lost 1 base, with 8 bases spanning the gap. Germline assignment: CDR1 SGDLS and CDR2 YYNGEE. The length of the CDR3 is 13 residues. This chain's CDR3 is CASSYAGNTEAFF. As DNA, the CDR3 is TGTGCCAGCAGCTATGCAGGGAACACTGAAGCTTTCTTT.

V gene TRBV29-1 combines with J gene TRBJ1-2, with 7 bases that match TRBD1. The V gene's germline CDR1 is SQVTM and CDR2 ANQGSEA. After removal of 7 bases from V and 7 bases from J, the junction contained 24 bases not matched to a gene. This CDR3 has 17 residues. The CDR3 is CSADPGQSLLRGTGYTF. The CDR3 nucleotides read TGCAGCGCTGACCCGGGACAGTCCCTATTACGGGGTACTGGCTACACCTTC.

V usage is TRBV7-3 and J usage is TRBJ2-3; either TRBD1 or TRBD2 may supply D (6 bases each). The CDR3 loop spans 14 amino acids. Germline loops: CDR1 SGHTA, CDR2 FQGTGA. The V and J ends lost 0 bases and 4 bases respectively, with 8 bases between them. CDR3 residues: CASSLTRGADTQYF. CDR3 DNA: TGTGCCAGCAGCTTAACGAGGGGGGCAGATACGCAGTATTTT. Filled out from reference TRBV7-3 and TRBJ2-3, the complete variable domain reads GAGVSQTPSNKVTEKGKYVELRCDPISGHTALYWYRQSLGQGPEFLIYFQGTGAADDSGLPNDRFFAVRPEGSVSTLKIQRTERGDSAVYLCASSLTRGADTQYFGPGTRLTVL.

The rearrangement links TRBV7-8 to TRBJ1-1; D not certain. CDR3 length: 10 amino acids. Trimming took off 10 bases at V and 3 bases at J, with 6 bases between the two ends. Per germline, CDR1 SGHVS and CDR2 FQNEAQ. CDR3 bases: TGTGCCACCCACGACACTGAAGCTTTCTTT. Amino acids: CATHDTEAFF.

Remarks on this clone: The sample has other DNA sequences that encode this CDR3 too. The genes are TRBV18 and TRBJ1-5, with D tentatively TRBD1 (5 bases). This CDR3 region has 15 residues. Germline V CDR1 and CDR2: KGHSH, LQKENI. V shed 2 bases and J shed 2 bases, with 10 bases lying between them. In DNA, the CDR3 is TGTGCCAGCTCACCAGACCGGGGGGGCAATCAGCCCCAGCATTTT. Its protein product is CASSPDRGGNQPQHF. Drawing the rest from reference TRBV18 and TRBJ1-5, the complete variable domain is NAGVMQNPRHLVRRRGQEARLRCSPMKGHSHVYWYRQLPEEGLKFMVYLQKENIIDESGMPKERFSAEFPKEGPSILRIQQVVRGDSAAYFCASSPDRGGNQPQHFGDGTRLSIL.

The CDR3 region has the DNA TGTGCCAGCAGCCCCTTAGCGGGGGTAGCCAAAAACATTCAGTACTTC. This gives the protein CASSPLAGVAKNIQYF. J is TRBJ2-4 and V is TRBV7-6, with 9 bases lining up with TRBD2. Germline values: CDR1 SGHVS, CDR2 FNYEAQ. Trimming cost V 5 bases and J 0 bases; bases outside gene matches: 5. CDR3 length: 16 amino acids.

Here the CDR3 reads CAWSVQPGTEAFF. The CDR3 DNA reads as TGTGCCTGGAGTGTACAACCGGGTACTGAAGCTTTCTTT. The J gene is TRBJ1-1, the V gene TRBV30; D unresolved. The CDR3 is 13 amino acids. Per the germline V gene, CDR1 is GTSNPN and CDR2 is SVGIG (reference sequence). V dropped 0 bases and J dropped 5 bases, with 10 bases sitting between them.

The CDR3 nucleotides read TGCGCCAGCAGCACGGAGGGGCAGGGGCACTCACCCCTCCACTTT. Translated, it gives CASSTEGQGHSPLHF. The rearrangement uses TRBV5-1 and TRBJ1-6; tentatively, D is TRBD1 (6 bases). The V end was cut by 4 bases, the J end by 10 bases, with 18 bases between. Germline lookup yields CDR1 SGHRS and CDR2 YFSETQ. This CDR3 spans 15 amino acids.

The chain carries TRBV7-8 and TRBJ1-3, with 7 bases fitting TRBD1. Germline loops: CDR1 SGHVS, CDR2 FQNEAQ. The CDR3 runs 18 residues. V was clipped by 0 bases and J by 0 bases; unmatched bases: 8. In nucleotides, the CDR3 is TGTGCCAGCAGCTTAGCGGATTACAGGGGATTCTCTGGAAACACCATATATTTT. As protein: CASSLADYRGFSGNTIYF.

This rearrangement joins TRBV4-1 to TRBJ2-1; tentatively, D is TRBD1 (5 bases). The V end lost 9 bases, the J end lost 8 bases, and 8 bases lay between the germline ends. This CDR3 has 10 residues. Germline V gene lookup returns CDR1 MGHRA and CDR2 YSYEKL. The CDR3 loop is CARGPHEQFF. The CDR3 DNA is TGCGCCAGGGGGCCCCATGAGCAGTTCTTC.

This clone was counted between two and nine times. This chain links TRBV11-3 with TRBJ2-7; no reliable D call. Trimming pared 0 bases from V and 2 bases from J, leaving 8 bases between. The CDR3 spans 14 residues. Germline V lookup: CDR1 SGHNT, CDR2 YENEEA. CDR3 in DNA: TGTGCCAGCAGCTTAGATGCCCAAGCCTACGAGCAGTACTTC. This gives the protein CASSLDAQAYEQYF.

Notes on this clone: Other DNA variants within this sample encode the same CDR3. The chain recombines TRBV5-1 with TRBJ2-7; maybe TRBD1 (5 bases). The CDR3 covers 13 residues. Germline V gene data show CDR1 as SGHRS and CDR2 as YFSETQ. V lost 1 base and J lost 2, with 7 bases in between. The CDR3 region has the DNA TGCGCCAGCAGCTTGCAGGGAACCTACGAGCAGTACTTC. It yields the protein CASSLQGTYEQYF.

V usage is TRBV11-3 and J usage is TRBJ2-2, with D unclear. This CDR3 has 15 amino acids. Per the germline V gene, CDR1 is SGHNT and CDR2 is YENEEA. The V end lost 1 base, the J end lost 1 base, and 7 bases lay between the germline ends. CDR3 in DNA: TGTGCCAGCAGCTTAGGTCGCAAGAACACCGGGGAGCTGTTTTTT. This encodes CASSLGRKNTGELFF.